This passage covers 19 T cell receptor beta chains from one sample sequenced in a study of T cells in localized non-small cell lung cancer. The assay was immunoSEQ multiplex PCR, and TCRdb's table has in-frame clones only and misses some. Of fewer than 35,000 clones detected, 80% to 90% appear once; the ten largest clones hold less than 5%. This specimen was peripheral blood, taken before any cancer treatment. The receptor source for this set is a male donor aged 60 or over with stage III lung adenocarcinoma.

The V call is TRBV7-3, the J call TRBJ2-7, with a possible D match to TRBD2 (6 bases). CDR1 and CDR2 from the germline V gene are SGHTA and FQGTGA. This CDR3 has 13 residues. Trimming removed 1 base from V and 3 bases from J, with 7 bases in between. CDR3 sequence: CASSLMGGYEQYF. The CDR3 DNA follows: TGTGCCAGCAGCTTAATGGGAGGCTACGAGCAGTACTTC.

The V gene is TRBV12-5, the J gene TRBJ2-7; D ambiguous. The germline V gene has CDR1 LGHNT and CDR2 FRNRAP. V dropped 1 base and J dropped 7 bases, with 11 bases sitting between them. The CDR3 contains 13 residues. The CDR3 spells CASGLGTRLEQYF. Here the CDR3 DNA reads TGTGCTAGTGGTTTGGGCACCCGTCTTGAGCAGTACTTC. Full variable domain (outside the CDR3, taken from reference TRBV12-5 and TRBJ2-7): DARVTQTPRHKVTEMGQEVTMRCQPILGHNTVFWYRQTMMQGLELLAYFRNRAPLDDSGMPKDRFSAEMPDATLATLKIQPSEPRDSAVYFCASGLGTRLEQYFGPGTRLTVT.

The count of this clone is one. V and J are TRBV2 and TRBJ2-1; 9 nucleotides line up with TRBD2. J lost 1 base, V lost 6 bases, and 10 bases had no gene match. The CDR3 sequence is 17 residues long. CDR1 and CDR2 from the germline V gene are SNHLY and FYNNEI. The CDR3: CASRAGTAGGSYNEQFF. The CDR3 coding sequence is TGTGCCAGCAGGGCCGGGACCGCGGGAGGGTCCTACAATGAGCAGTTCTTC.

This clone appeared a few times. The gene calls are TRBV5-1 and TRBJ1-2, with 9 bases matching TRBD1. The CDR3 spans 14 residues. V lost 0 bases to trimming and J lost 6 bases; unmatched junction nucleotides: 3. Germline V lookup: CDR1 SGHRS, CDR2 YFSETQ. The CDR3, as DNA: TGCGCCAGCAGCTTGGACAGGGGGCCTAATGGCTACACCTTC. Amino acids: CASSLDRGPNGYTF. Based on the CDR3 plus reference TRBV5-1 and TRBJ1-2, the full variable domain is KAGVTQTPRYLIKTRGQQVTLSCSPISGHRSVSWYQQTPGQGLQFLFEYFSETQRNKGNFPGRFSGRQFSNSRSEMNVSTLELGDSALYLCASSLDRGPNGYTFGSGTRLTVV.

The sample holds one count of this clone. This chain uses TRBV7-9 with TRBJ2-3, with 11 bases lining up with TRBD1. V lost 5 bases, J lost 5 bases, and 6 bases stayed unmatched. CDR1 is SEHNR, CDR2 FQNEAQ, per germline (reference sequence). The CDR3 spans 15 residues. CDR3 nucleotide sequence: TGTGCCAGCAGCCCCGGGACAGGGGGAGGAGATACGCAGTATTTT. Translated: CASSPGTGGGDTQYF.

The rearrangement links TRBV5-6 to TRBJ1-3; D gene ambiguous. This CDR3 is built from 16 residues. Germline V gene data show CDR1 as SGHDT and CDR2 as YYEEEE. Trimming shortened V by 0 bases and J by 4 bases, and 14 bases separated the two germline ends. This CDR3 is CASSLEERGAGNTIYF. CDR3 nucleotide sequence: TGTGCCAGCAGCTTGGAGGAACGGGGAGCCGGAAACACCATATATTTT.

This chain uses TRBV29-1 with TRBJ2-7; D not certain. Trimming shortened V by 7 bases and J by 1 base, and 11 bases separated the two germline ends. CDR1 is SQVTM, CDR2 ANQGSEA, per germline. The CDR3 has 12 residues. CDR3 DNA sequence: TGCAGCGGAACAACAGATTCCTACGAGCAGTACTTC. Translated: CSGTTDSYEQYF.

V is TRBV6-1 and J is TRBJ1-2; tentatively, D is TRBD1 (6 bases). The CDR3 has 15 amino acids. CDR1 and CDR2 from the germline V gene are MNHNS and SASEGT. The V and J ends lost 1 base and 1 base respectively, with 10 bases between them. CDR3 in DNA: TGTGCCAGCAGTGAAGGGACAGCTAATAACTATGGCTACACCTTC. The encoded protein is CASSEGTANNYGYTF.

This sequence joins TRBV5-1 and TRBJ2-1; 13 bases are a match to TRBD2. V was clipped by 1 base and J by 0 bases; unmatched bases: 10. CDR1 SGHRS and CDR2 YFSETQ come from the germline V gene. This CDR3 is built from 20 residues. CDR3 in amino acids: CASSLPRLAGGPSSYNEQFF. The CDR3 nucleotides read TGCGCCAGCAGCTTGCCGAGACTAGCGGGAGGCCCCAGCTCCTACAATGAGCAGTTCTTC. Variable domain in full (rest from reference TRBV5-1 and TRBJ2-1): KAGVTQTPRYLIKTRGQQVTLSCSPISGHRSVSWYQQTPGQGLQFLFEYFSETQRNKGNFPGRFSGRQFSNSRSEMNVSTLELGDSALYLCASSLPRLAGGPSSYNEQFFGPGTRLTVL.

In DNA, the CDR3 is TGTGCCAGCAGCCCGGCCAGGTCCGGACTGGGTTTCTTT. Protein product: CASSPARSGLGFF. The V call is TRBV14, the J call TRBJ1-1; D unclear. V lost 4 bases and J lost 13, with 19 bases in between. Looked up from germline, CDR1 is SGHDN and CDR2 is FVKESK. CDR3 size: 13 residues. Full variable domain (rest looked up from reference TRBV14 and TRBJ1-1): EAGVTQFPSHSVIEKGQTVTLRCDPISGHDNLYWYRRVMGKEIKFLLHFVKESKQDESGMPNNRFLAERTGGTYSTLKVQPAELEDSGVYFCASSPARSGLGFFGQGTRLTVV.

This chain links TRBV5-5 with TRBJ1-1, with D perhaps matching TRBD1 (5 bases). Trimming stripped 0 bases from V and 4 bases from J, with 10 bases between. The germline V gene has CDR1 SGHKS and CDR2 YYEKEE (reference sequence). The CDR3 is made up of 14 amino acids. CDR3 protein: CASSLEERGTEAFF. The CDR3 nucleotides are TGTGCCAGCAGCTTGGAAGAGAGGGGCACTGAAGCTTTCTTT.

This chain uses TRBV2 with TRBJ2-6; 8 nucleotides match TRBD1. CDR3 length: 14 residues. CDR1 SNHLY and CDR2 FYNNEI come from the germline V gene. V was clipped by 8 bases and J by 3 bases; unmatched bases: 3. The CDR3 is CASQDRVGANVLTF. Here the CDR3 DNA reads TGTGCCAGCCAGGACAGGGTTGGGGCCAACGTCCTGACTTTC.

The V and J genes are TRBV9 and TRBJ1-4, with TRBD1 matching 8 bases. CDR1 SGDLS and CDR2 YYNGEE come from the germline V gene. This CDR3 is 17 amino acids long. Unmatched junction bases numbered 7, after V lost 3 bases and J lost 0 bases. CDR3 DNA sequence: TGTGCCAGCAGCGCCCGGACAGGGATCGCAACTAATGAAAAACTGTTTTTT. It yields the protein CASSARTGIATNEKLFF.

The chain is built from TRBV6-5 and TRBJ1-1; the D gene is possibly TRBD1 (6 bases). Germline V lookup: CDR1 MNHEY, CDR2 SVGAGI. The CDR3 consists of 14 residues. The V gene lost 2 bases and the J gene lost 1 base, with 8 bases spanning the gap. The CDR3 DNA is TGTGCCAGCAGTTACAGGGGGAGGAACACTGAAGCTTTCTTT. Translated, it gives CASSYRGRNTEAFF.

The CDR3 is CATWGPDNSPLHF. For the CDR3, the DNA is TGTGCCACCTGGGGACCGGACAATTCACCCCTCCACTTT. The chain combines TRBV6-1 with TRBJ1-6; the D gene is possibly TRBD1 (5 bases). V was shortened by 10 bases and J by 7 bases, with 14 bases between the two germline ends. The CDR3 contains 13 residues. Germline V gene data show CDR1 as MNHNS and CDR2 as SASEGT.

The chain carries TRBV19 and TRBJ2-1; D possibly matches TRBD1 or TRBD2 (5 bases each). Trimming left V 5 bases short and J 0 bases short, with 11 bases between. The CDR3 extends over 15 amino acids. Germline CDR1 and CDR2: LNHDA and SQIVND (reference sequence). The CDR3 region is CASSGWGSSYNEQFF. Here the CDR3 DNA reads TGTGCCAGTAGTGGGTGGGGGAGCTCCTACAATGAGCAGTTCTTC.

This clone showed up just a few times. CDR3 protein: CAWSAGQGVNEQYF. CDR3 DNA sequence: TGTGCCTGGAGTGCCGGCCAGGGGGTTAACGAGCAGTACTTC. The chain recombines TRBV30 with TRBJ2-7, with TRBD1 matching over 7 bases. Looked up from germline, CDR1 is GTSNPN and CDR2 is SVGIG (reference sequence). Trimming cost V 1 base and J 5 bases; bases outside gene matches: 8. There are 14 residues in the CDR3.

J is TRBJ1-2 and V is TRBV2; 7 bases are shared with TRBD1. Trimming took 7 bases from V and 2 from J; bases not matched to a gene: 7. Germline lookup yields CDR1 SNHLY and CDR2 FYNNEI. The CDR3 runs to 14 residues. The CDR3 region is CASTRDSSNYGYTF. The CDR3 DNA follows: TGTGCCAGCACCCGGGACAGCTCAAACTATGGCTACACCTTC.

This clone has just one count. V gene TRBV5-1 combines with J gene TRBJ1-2; D gene uncertain. Trimming stripped 4 bases from V and 5 bases from J, with 18 bases between. The CDR3 sequence is 15 residues long. Germline-derived CDR1 and CDR2 are SGHRS and YFSETQ. In nucleotides, the CDR3 is TGCGCCAGCAGCCTCTCCTCCCCGTTATCATATGGCTACACCTTC. Its translation is CASSLSSPLSYGYTF.